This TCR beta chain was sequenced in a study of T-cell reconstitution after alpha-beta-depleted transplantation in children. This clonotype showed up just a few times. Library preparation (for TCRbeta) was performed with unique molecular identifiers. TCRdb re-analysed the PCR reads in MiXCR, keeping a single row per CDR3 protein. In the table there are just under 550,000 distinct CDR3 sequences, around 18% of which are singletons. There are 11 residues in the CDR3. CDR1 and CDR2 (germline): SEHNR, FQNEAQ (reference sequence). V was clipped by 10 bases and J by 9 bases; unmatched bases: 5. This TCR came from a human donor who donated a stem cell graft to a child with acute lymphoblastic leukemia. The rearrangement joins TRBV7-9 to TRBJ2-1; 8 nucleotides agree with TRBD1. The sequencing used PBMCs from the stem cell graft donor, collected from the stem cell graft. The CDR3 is CAIGTGVEQFF. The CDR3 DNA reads TGTGCCATCGGGACAGGTGTTGAGCAGTTCTTC.